These 24 T cell receptor beta chains share one sample of origin, sequenced in a study of cytomegalovirus exposure and HLA in healthy donors. Primers: 60 Vbeta forward and 13 Jbeta reverse. Clones were read by immunoSEQ multiplex PCR, and TCRdb kept only the in-frame ones, dropping some. The table lists under 200,000 clones, approximately 71% of them singletons, with 4.5% in the top ten. Sequencing was carried out using PBMCs. These receptors were taken from a woman younger than 35 in good health and CMV-seropositive.

The V gene is TRBV18, the J gene TRBJ2-7; D not certain. This CDR3 has 13 amino acids. V was pared by 3 bases and J by 3 bases, with 9 bases between. CDR1 is KGHSH, CDR2 LQKENI, per germline. CDR3 nucleotide sequence: TGTGCCAGCTCACCTGTCGCCAGCTACGAGCAGTACTTC. Its translation: CASSPVASYEQYF.

This chain joins TRBV19 and TRBJ2-5; 10 bases are a match to TRBD2. The CDR3 is 17 amino acids. V shed 1 base and J 4 bases; nucleotides not matched to a gene: 9. CDR1 LNHDA and CDR2 SQIVND come from the germline V gene (reference sequence). CDR3 region: CASSIVSSGRVRETQYF. The CDR3 region has the DNA TGTGCCAGTAGTATAGTCTCTAGCGGGAGAGTGCGAGAGACCCAGTACTTC.

This clone showed up just a few times. The genes are TRBV5-6 and TRBJ1-1, with a tentative D call TRBD1 (6 bases). Germline values: CDR1 SGHDT, CDR2 YYEEEE. V was pared by 0 bases and J by 2 bases, with 17 bases between. The CDR3 is 17 amino acids. Here the CDR3 reads CASSLDRVMGINTEAFF. CDR3 coding DNA: TGTGCCAGCAGCTTGGACAGGGTGATGGGCATCAACACTGAAGCTTTCTTT.

This chain joins TRBV2 and TRBJ1-1; D gene ambiguous. The CDR3 is made up of 15 amino acids. Germline CDR1 is SNHLY and CDR2 is FYNNEI. Deletions cut 2 bases from V and 0 bases from J, with 10 bases between. The CDR3 DNA follows: TGTGCCAGCAGTGAAATTGTACTCCTGAACACTGAAGCTTTCTTT. Translated, it gives CASSEIVLLNTEAFF.

The chain employs TRBV28 and TRBJ2-1; 14 nucleotides line up with TRBD2. The CDR3 is made up of 15 amino acids. The V and J ends lost 4 bases and 8 bases, in that order; junction bases with no gene match: 4. Germline values: CDR1 MDHEN, CDR2 SYDVKM. CDR3 sequence: CASSSGTSGSDEQFF. The CDR3 nucleotides read TGTGCCAGCAGTTCCGGGACTAGCGGGAGCGATGAGCAGTTCTTC. Based on the CDR3 plus reference TRBV28 and TRBJ2-1, the full variable domain is DVKVTQSSRYLVKRTGEKVFLECVQDMDHENMFWYRQDPGLGLRLIYFSYDVKMKEKGDIPEGYSVSREKKERFSLILESASTNQTSMYLCASSSGTSGSDEQFFGPGTRLTVL.

The chain links TRBV5-4 to TRBJ1-5; D uncertain. Germline V gene sequence: CDR1 SGHNT, CDR2 YYREEE (reference sequence). The CDR3 loop spans 18 amino acids. Trimming shortened V by 2 bases and J by 0 bases, and 18 bases separated the two germline ends. Here the CDR3 reads CASSFLTRRWNSNQPQHF. DNA of the CDR3: TGTGCCAGCAGCTTTCTGACAAGAAGGTGGAATAGCAATCAGCCCCAGCATTTT.

The V gene is TRBV4-3, the J gene TRBJ2-7, with 7 positions matching TRBD1. Germline V gives CDR1 LGHNA, CDR2 YSLEER. The CDR3 sequence is 15 residues long. Trimming took 0 bases from V and 3 from J; bases not matched to a gene: 5. CDR3 protein: CASSQELQGYYEQYF. The CDR3 coding sequence is TGCGCCAGCAGCCAAGAGTTACAGGGGTACTACGAGCAGTACTTC.

In this sample, this clone turned up a few times. The sample has other DNA sequences that encode this CDR3 too. The chain links TRBV5-1 to TRBJ2-3, with 7 nucleotides matching TRBD2. Germline V gene lookup returns CDR1 SGHRS and CDR2 YFSETQ. The V gene end was trimmed by 2 bases and the J gene end by 1 base; junction bases not matched to a gene: 4. This CDR3 contains 15 residues. For the CDR3, the DNA is TGCGCCAGCAGCTTAGGCGGGGGAGGCACAGATACGCAGTATTTT. This sequence encodes CASSLGGGGTDTQYF.

Only a few counts were recorded for this clone. This chain joins TRBV6-1 and TRBJ2-5; weak D call: TRBD1 (6 bases). The germline V gene encodes CDR1 MNHNS and CDR2 SASEGT. The CDR3 is made up of 13 amino acids. Trimming took 10 bases from V and 4 from J, leaving 16 bases between them. The CDR3 protein is CAITGSPGETQYF. The CDR3, as DNA: TGTGCCATAACAGGGAGCCCGGGAGAGACCCAGTACTTC.

This rearrangement joins TRBV5-1 to TRBJ2-7; 8 bases map to TRBD1. Germline V gives CDR1 SGHRS, CDR2 YFSETQ. The CDR3 runs to 14 residues. Trimming at V came to 3 bases and at J to 5 bases, leaving 7 bases not matched to a gene. The CDR3 sequence: CASSWTGIRNEQYF. The CDR3 DNA reads as TGCGCCAGCAGCTGGACAGGGATCCGTAACGAGCAGTACTTC.

About this clone itself: The sample carries other DNA sequences with the same CDR3. The J gene is TRBJ2-7, the V gene TRBV7-9; D remains ambiguous. Trimming stripped 1 base from V and 0 bases from J, with 4 bases between. The CDR3 covers 13 residues. Germline V lookup: CDR1 SEHNR, CDR2 FQNEAQ (reference sequence). The CDR3 region is CASSLDSSYEQYF. CDR3 bases: TGTGCCAGCAGCTTAGACAGCTCCTACGAGCAGTACTTC.

The CDR3 sequence is CASADRELQPQHF. The CDR3 bases are TGTGCCAGCGCAGACAGGGAGCTTCAGCCCCAGCATTTT. The chain uses TRBV6-1 and TRBJ1-5; 7 bases are shared with TRBD1. This CDR3 has 13 amino acids. V shed 8 bases and J 6 bases; nucleotides not matched to a gene: 7. Germline V lookup: CDR1 MNHNS, CDR2 SASEGT.

The chain joins TRBV15 to TRBJ1-1, with D unresolved. CDR3 length: 12 residues. The germline V gene has CDR1 LNHNV and CDR2 YYDKDF (reference sequence). V lost 5 bases to trimming and J lost 6 bases, with 10 bases between them. CDR3 sequence reads: CATSDDGAEAFF. Written as DNA, the CDR3 is TGTGCCACCAGCGACGATGGAGCTGAAGCTTTCTTT.

The chain carries TRBV2 and TRBJ2-5; 10 nucleotides agree with TRBD1. Germline values: CDR1 SNHLY, CDR2 FYNNEI. The CDR3 sequence is 15 residues long. The J segment lost 2 bases and the V segment lost 7 bases, leaving 7 bases of the junction unmatched. The CDR3 DNA reads TGTGCCAGCACCTGGACAGGGGGTGTTCAAGAGACCCAGTACTTC. This gives the protein CASTWTGGVQETQYF.

The chain couples TRBV27 to TRBJ1-2, with TRBD1 identical over 9 bases. The CDR3 sequence is 15 residues long. The germline gives CDR1 MNHEY, CDR2 SMNVEV (reference sequence). V shed 0 bases and J 2 bases; nucleotides not matched to a gene: 1. The CDR3: CASSLSTGGNYGYTF. The CDR3 DNA follows: TGTGCCAGCAGTTTATCGACAGGGGGGAACTATGGCTACACCTTC.

In DNA form, the CDR3 reads TGTGCCAGCAGCCAGGGGAGAAATACGCAGTATTTT. Protein product: CASSQGRNTQYF. This chain connects TRBV14 to TRBJ2-3, with D tentatively TRBD2 (5 bases). V was shortened by 3 bases and J by 7 bases, with 8 bases between the two germline ends. The CDR3 has 12 amino acids. Germline CDR1 is SGHDN and CDR2 is FVKESK.

This chain uses TRBV19 with TRBJ1-1; 7 bases are shared with TRBD1. The ends lost 6 bases at V and 5 bases at J; junction bases unmatched: 12. In germline, CDR1 is LNHDA, CDR2 SQIVND (reference sequence). The CDR3 is 15 amino acids. CDR3 in amino acids: CASSEETGVSTEAFF. In nucleotides, the CDR3 is TGTGCCAGTAGCGAGGAAACAGGGGTTAGTACTGAAGCTTTCTTT. The variable domain in full, with the rest retrieved from reference TRBV19 and TRBJ1-1, is DGGITQSPKYLFRKEGQNVTLSCEQNLNHDAMYWYRQDPGQGLRLIYYSQIVNDFQKGDIAEGYSVSREKKESFPLTVTSAQKNPTAFYLCASSEETGVSTEAFFGQGTRLTVV.

The chain carries TRBV11-2 and TRBJ2-7, with D perhaps TRBD1 (6 bases). This CDR3 comprises 15 residues. V shed 5 bases and J shed 2 bases, with 16 bases lying between them. CDR1 and CDR2 (germline): SGHAT, FQNNGV. This CDR3 reads CASSQRLDRPYEQYF. The DNA of the CDR3 is TGTGCCAGCAGCCAACGTCTGGACAGACCCTACGAGCAGTACTTC.

This rearrangement joins TRBV29-1 to TRBJ2-3; a possible D gene is TRBD2 (5 bases). The CDR3 is made up of 11 amino acids. Germline V gene lookup returns CDR1 SQVTM and CDR2 ANQGSEA. V was clipped by 8 bases and J by 3 bases, with 9 bases between them. This chain's CDR3 is CSFRRTDTQYF. DNA for the CDR3: TGCAGCTTCCGGAGGACAGATACGCAGTATTTT.

The chain couples TRBV6-5 to TRBJ2-1; the D is unclear. Germline values: CDR1 MNHEY, CDR2 SVGAGI. The V end lost 0 bases, the J end lost 6 bases, and 6 bases lay between the germline ends. The CDR3 extends over 13 amino acids. The CDR3 DNA follows: TGTGCCAGCAGTTACTCGAGGTTCAATGAGCAGTTCTTC. Its translation: CASSYSRFNEQFF.

A word on this clone: The same CDR3 arises from other DNA sequences in this sample as well. V gene TRBV19 combines with J gene TRBJ2-2; TRBD2 matches at 9 bases. V was pared by 3 bases and J by 3 bases, with 2 bases of the junction left unmatched. CDR3 length: 15 residues. Germline CDR1 is LNHDA and CDR2 is SQIVND (reference sequence). The CDR3 region is CASSITSGYTGELFF. DNA of the CDR3: TGTGCCAGTAGTATCACTAGCGGGTACACCGGGGAGCTGTTTTTT.

This clone occurred a few times. V gene TRBV5-1 combines with J gene TRBJ2-3, with 8 positions matching TRBD2. The CDR3 is made up of 17 amino acids. The junction had 6 bases not matched to a gene; V was cut back by 0 bases and J by 0 bases. Germline CDR1 is SGHRS and CDR2 is YFSETQ. CDR3 nucleotides: TGCGCCAGCAGCTTGGATCCAGCGGGGGCTAGCACAGATACGCAGTATTTT. Translating gives CASSLDPAGASTDTQYF.

The rearrangement joins TRBV28 to TRBJ1-2, with D possibly TRBD1 on 6 matching bases. This CDR3 region has 13 residues. Germline CDR1 reads MDHEN; CDR2 reads SYDVKM. Deletions cut 5 bases from V and 5 bases from J, with 12 bases between. The chain's CDR3 is CASSRTVLYGYTF. The CDR3, as DNA: TGTGCCAGCAGTCGGACAGTTCTTTATGGCTACACCTTC.

This chain links TRBV5-5 with TRBJ2-7; 9 bases map to TRBD1. The CDR3 is made up of 14 amino acids. V was clipped by 5 bases and J by 1 base; unmatched bases: 4. Looked up from germline, CDR1 is SGHKS and CDR2 is YYEKEE (reference sequence). The CDR3 DNA sequence: TGTGCCAGCAGACTTGGGACAGGGTCCTACGAGCAGTACTTC. Amino acid sequence: CASRLGTGSYEQYF.